This T cell receptor (beta chain) was recovered during a study of STAT5B mutations in CD4+ large granular lymphocyte leukemia. Study observations and caveats: Patient CD4-sorted repertoires looked more clonal than healthy CD4+ repertoires, even without putative leukemic clones. Compared with healthy controls (2/35), patient top clones favored TRBV06 (8/27).

This was a survey-level run. How the authors handled the data: Lowest detectable productive clonotype frequency was 2.59 x 10-5. Clones were sequenced by immunoSEQ multiplex PCR, and TCRdb holds only the in-frame ones, with some missing. That table is the source of V, J and clone size, and D and trimming were worked out from the DNA. The sample has about 35,000 clones, around 80% seen once. This clone was detected only a few times. Its matching antigen is unknown. Looked up from germline, CDR1 is SQVTM and CDR2 is ANQGSEA. The CDR3 is 12 amino acids. Trimming shortened V by 3 bases and J by 5 bases, and 10 bases separated the two germline ends.

The sequence was collected from a human donor in good health. The sample consisted of CD4+ T cells from blood buffy coats. The chain carries TRBV29-1 and TRBJ1-1, with D perhaps TRBD1 (5 bases). The chain's CDR3 is CSVDPGRTEAFF. Here the CDR3 DNA reads TGCAGCGTTGATCCAGGGAGGACTGAAGCTTTCTTT.